Below are 22 T cell receptor beta chains sequenced from a single sample in a study of OX40 agonist ivuxolimab in advanced cancers. Data came from immunoSEQ multiplex PCR; TCRdb stores just in-frame clones and leaves some out. The data contain about 25,000 clones, about 86% of them singletons. The material sequenced was CD4+ or CD8+ T cells sorted from blood, taken in a trial of the OX40 agonist ivuxolimab. The receptor set was obtained from an adult with an advanced solid tumor such as melanoma, head and neck, liver or kidney cancer.

V usage is TRBV7-9 and J usage is TRBJ2-7; D may correspond to TRBD1 or TRBD2 (6 bases each). The CDR3 is 14 residues long. Trimming left V 2 bases short and J 7 bases short, with 15 bases between. Germline V gives CDR1 SEHNR, CDR2 FQNEAQ (reference sequence). This CDR3 reads CASSLTGGVREQYF. CDR3 sequence (DNA): TGTGCCAGCAGCTTAACCGGGGGCGTGAGGGAGCAGTACTTC.

The chain combines TRBV27 with TRBJ2-1, with 8 bases aligning to TRBD1. The trim removed 4 bases at V and 10 bases at J, leaving 6 bases unmatched. This CDR3 contains 13 residues. Per germline, CDR1 MNHEY and CDR2 SMNVEV (reference sequence). The CDR3 DNA reads TGTGCCAGCAGTTCCTCCGGGACAGGCGAGCAGTTCTTC. As protein: CASSSSGTGEQFF.

The gene calls are TRBV19 and TRBJ1-2; TRBD1 matches 9 bases. The CDR3 sequence is 16 residues long. Germline trimming cut 7 bases from V and 4 bases from J; bases unmatched to any gene: 13. Per germline, CDR1 LNHDA and CDR2 SQIVND (reference sequence). The CDR3 bases are TGTGCCAGTATGCCTACTAACAGGGGGCAGATCTATGGCTACACCTTC. This gives the protein CASMPTNRGQIYGYTF.

CDR3 coding DNA: TGTGCCAGCAGTCGGGGCGACACTGAAGCTTTCTTT. Translating it yields CASSRGDTEAFF. The J gene is TRBJ1-1, the V gene TRBV28; TRBD1 is a possible D gene (5 bases). CDR1 and CDR2 (germline): MDHEN, SYDVKM. The CDR3 is 12 residues long. Trimming took off 5 bases at V and 3 bases at J, with 7 bases between the two ends.

The chain couples TRBV27 to TRBJ2-2, with D maybe TRBD1 (6 bases). V lost 6 bases to trimming and J lost 7 bases, with 18 bases between them. The CDR3 has 15 amino acids. Germline values: CDR1 MNHEY, CDR2 SMNVEV (reference sequence). The CDR3 DNA sequence: TGTGCCAGCAGCCTAAGGGGGTCAGGAGACGGGGAGCTGTTTTTT. Protein product: CASSLRGSGDGELFF.

This rearrangement joins TRBV11-1 to TRBJ2-1; D unresolved. The V end was cut by 2 bases, the J end by 4 bases, with 3 bases between. Germline V CDR1 and CDR2: SGHAT, FQDESV (reference sequence). This CDR3 is built from 12 residues. The CDR3 DNA sequence: TGTGCCAGCAGCTTACTTTACAATGAGCAGTTCTTC. As protein: CASSLLYNEQFF.

This clone is large in the sample. The gene calls are TRBV7-8 and TRBJ2-7; D not certain. Germline V CDR1 and CDR2: SGHVS, FQNEAQ. The CDR3 runs 13 residues. Trimming stripped 4 bases from V and 2 bases from J, with 9 bases between. CDR3 nucleotides: TGTGCCAGCAGCTCGACACCTACCTACGAGCAGTACTTC. It yields the protein CASSSTPTYEQYF.

The chain employs TRBV9 and TRBJ2-2; 7 positions match TRBD2. Looked up from germline, CDR1 is SGDLS and CDR2 is YYNGEE. V trimming: 3 bases; J trimming: 3 bases; junction bases outside the gene matches: 8. This CDR3 is built from 16 residues. The CDR3 DNA follows: TGTGCCAGCAGCGCCCCTCGGGCGGGGGACACCGGGGAGCTGTTTTTT. It is translated as CASSAPRAGDTGELFF.

The chain recombines TRBV5-6 with TRBJ2-5, with unresolved D. With 4 bases removed from V and 3 bases from J, the gap between germline ends came to 16 bases. Germline V gene data show CDR1 as SGHDT and CDR2 as YYEEEE. The CDR3 is 15 amino acids. The CDR3 loop is CASSLDIWLEETQYF. As DNA, the CDR3 is TGTGCCAGCAGCCTAGACATCTGGTTGGAAGAGACCCAGTACTTC.

The genes are TRBV19 and TRBJ1-2; no clear D gene. V was shortened by 5 bases and J by 3 bases, with 13 bases between the two germline ends. The CDR3 contains 14 residues. Germline CDR1 reads LNHDA; CDR2 reads SQIVND (reference sequence). Written as DNA, the CDR3 is TGTGCCAGTAGTCTACCTCGGCGGGACTATGGCTACACCTTC. Its protein is CASSLPRRDYGYTF.

V usage is TRBV7-9 and J usage is TRBJ2-2; possible D gene TRBD2, 6 bases. The germline gives CDR1 SEHNR, CDR2 FQNEAQ (reference sequence). Trimming pared 4 bases from V and 4 bases from J, leaving 19 bases between. The CDR3 loop spans 17 amino acids. CDR3 amino acids: CASSSPEERAFTGELFF. Here the CDR3 DNA reads TGTGCCAGCAGCTCCCCTGAGGAGCGGGCCTTCACCGGGGAGCTGTTTTTT.

The chain recombines TRBV9 with TRBJ2-3; D gene uncertain. Germline V gene sequence: CDR1 SGDLS, CDR2 YYNGEE. This CDR3 comprises 14 residues. V was trimmed by 0 bases and J by 2 bases, leaving 7 bases between them. CDR3 loop: CASSVAGNTDTQYF. CDR3 nucleotides: TGTGCCAGCAGCGTAGCGGGTAACACAGATACGCAGTATTTT.

In its sample, this clone was seen once. The junction departs from the called germline gene at one end, perhaps through a read error. The V and J genes are TRBV28 and TRBJ2-3, with TRBD2 identical over 9 bases. This CDR3 spans 16 amino acids. Looked up from germline, CDR1 is MDHEN and CDR2 is SYDVKM. CDR3 DNA sequence: TGTGCCAGCAGTTTGGGGGCGGGAGGGAGCACGGATACGCAGTATTTT. This sequence encodes CASSLGAGGSTDTQYF.

This chain joins TRBV7-9 and TRBJ1-3; D unresolved. In germline, CDR1 is SEHNR, CDR2 FQNEAQ (reference sequence). V dropped 6 bases and J dropped 8 bases, with 8 bases sitting between them. The CDR3 length is 11 residues. DNA of the CDR3: TGTGCCAGCAGTTCCTTATACACCATATATTTT. Translation gives CASSSLYTIYF.

The genes are TRBV2 and TRBJ2-2; no clear D gene. Germline CDR1 and CDR2: SNHLY and FYNNEI. The V end lost 7 bases, the J end lost 1 base, and 10 bases lay between the germline ends. The CDR3 sequence is 14 residues long. The CDR3 region is CASTPRGNTGELFF. CDR3 nucleotides: TGTGCCAGCACCCCACGCGGGAACACCGGGGAGCTGTTTTTT. The full variable domain, rest sourced from reference TRBV2 and TRBJ2-2, is EPEVTQTPSHQVTQMGQEVILRCVPISNHLYFYWYRQILGQKVEFLVSFYNNEISEKSEIFDDQFSVERPDGSNFTLKIRSTKLEDSAMYFCASTPRGNTGELFFGEGSRLTVL.

The chain recombines TRBV6-5 with TRBJ1-1, with no clear D. The CDR3 length is 14 residues. Germline V gene sequence: CDR1 MNHEY, CDR2 SVGAGI. Trimming pared 2 bases from V and 1 base from J, leaving 8 bases between. CDR3 DNA: TGTGCCAGCAGTTACCACAACAAGAACACTGAAGCTTTCTTT. It yields the protein CASSYHNKNTEAFF.

This clone was seen a handful of times. J is TRBJ1-3 and V is TRBV5-4; 9 bases map to TRBD1. This CDR3 is 15 amino acids long. J gave up 4 bases and V 3 bases, and 5 bases lay outside the gene matches. Per the germline V gene, CDR1 is SGHNT and CDR2 is YYREEE (reference sequence). The CDR3 loop is CASSSGTGLGNTIYF. The DNA for the CDR3 is TGTGCCAGCAGCTCAGGGACAGGGCTGGGAAACACCATATATTTT.

The rearrangement joins TRBV29-1 to TRBJ1-2; 9 positions match TRBD1. The CDR3 covers 12 residues. V was pared by 7 bases and J by 6 bases, with 6 bases of the junction left unmatched. Germline loops: CDR1 SQVTM, CDR2 ANQGSEA. The CDR3 bases are TGCAGCGCGGGGAGGACAGGGGATGGCTACACCTTC. Translation gives CSAGRTGDGYTF.

This sequence joins TRBV19 and TRBJ2-7; weak D call: TRBD2 (6 bases). The CDR3 totals 15 residues. Germline values: CDR1 LNHDA, CDR2 SQIVND (reference sequence). The V gene lost 5 bases and the J gene lost 7 bases, with 21 bases spanning the gap. The CDR3 DNA follows: TGTGCCAGTAGTCCGTCTCTCGGGGGTGGTGATGAGCAGTACTTC. This translates into CASSPSLGGGDEQYF.

The rearrangement links TRBV9 to TRBJ1-1; D call uncertain. Germline V gene sequence: CDR1 SGDLS, CDR2 YYNGEE. This CDR3 has 16 residues. Deletions cut 0 bases from V and 3 bases from J, with 15 bases between. The CDR3 loop is CASSVGLYAEDTEAFF. The CDR3 DNA reads as TGTGCCAGCAGCGTAGGCCTCTATGCGGAGGACACTGAAGCTTTCTTT.

A remark on this clone: One end of the junction does not line up with germline, which may come from a read error. The chain combines TRBV27 with TRBJ1-5; unclear D gene. Looked up from germline, CDR1 is MNHEY and CDR2 is SMNVEV (reference sequence). The CDR3 totals 12 residues. CDR3 protein: CASSLPRGPRHF. CDR3 bases: TGTGCCAGCAGTTTACCCCGCGGGCCCCGGCATTTT.

This clone has only one observation. The chain uses TRBV5-1 and TRBJ1-1, with D perhaps matching TRBD1 (6 bases). Germline CDR1 is SGHRS and CDR2 is YFSETQ. Trimming cost V 2 bases and J 4 bases, with 12 bases left between them. The CDR3 covers 14 residues. CDR3 DNA: TGCGCCAGCAGCTTAGGAGGGGGTTTCACTGAAGCTTTCTTT. It yields the protein CASSLGGGFTEAFF.